These 2 T cell receptor beta chains came from one sample sequenced in a study of blood T cell repertoires in COVID-19. Here immunoSEQ multiplex PCR was the method, and the copy in TCRdb shows in-frame clones only, minus some. The table shows 250,000 to 300,000 clones, with roughly 91% occurring only once. The material sequenced was PBMCs or T cells enriched from blood (not recorded which). These receptor sequences come from a woman aged 55-70 years who had recovered from COVID-19.

This clone was observed many times. This chain uses TRBV2 with TRBJ2-2, with a possible D match to TRBD2 (6 bases). The CDR3 has 13 residues. From germline, CDR1 is SNHLY and CDR2 FYNNEI. Trimming cost V 7 bases and J 5 bases, with 11 bases left between them. CDR3 region: CASNRERTGELFF. The DNA of the CDR3 is TGTGCCAGCAATCGGGAGCGAACCGGGGAGCTGTTTTTT.

The chain is built from TRBV7-6 and TRBJ2-7, with 7 bases identical to TRBD1. The J segment lost 5 bases and the V segment lost 2 bases, leaving 21 bases of the junction unmatched. This CDR3 region has 19 residues. In germline, CDR1 is SGHVS, CDR2 FNYEAQ. This CDR3 is CASSLLAPTGKHVRHEQYF. DNA for the CDR3: TGTGCCAGCAGCTTACTGGCGCCGACAGGGAAACACGTTCGCCACGAGCAGTACTTC.